This T cell receptor (beta chain) was sequenced during a study of monozygotic twins with cystic fibrosis. The CDR3 runs to 15 residues. CDR1 and CDR2 from the germline V gene are SEHNR and FQNEAQ (reference sequence). Trimming left V 5 bases short and J 2 bases short, with 15 bases between. Broader study findings: In this small cohort, shared CDR3 numbers showed no association with age, concordance or disease severity.

This table comes from immunoSEQ multiplex PCR, and its TCRdb copy is limited to in-frame clones, with some not included. The sample records 34,000 or so clones, about 92% being singletons. With respect to this clone: What it binds is unknown.

J is TRBJ1-1 and V is TRBV7-9, with D unclear. Sample: blood. This TCR was sampled from a girl aged 2 to 9 with cystic fibrosis. DNA for the CDR3: TGTGCCAGCAGCGCGGACTGGGGAACTAACACTGAAGCTTTCTTT. Translated: CASSADWGTNTEAFF.